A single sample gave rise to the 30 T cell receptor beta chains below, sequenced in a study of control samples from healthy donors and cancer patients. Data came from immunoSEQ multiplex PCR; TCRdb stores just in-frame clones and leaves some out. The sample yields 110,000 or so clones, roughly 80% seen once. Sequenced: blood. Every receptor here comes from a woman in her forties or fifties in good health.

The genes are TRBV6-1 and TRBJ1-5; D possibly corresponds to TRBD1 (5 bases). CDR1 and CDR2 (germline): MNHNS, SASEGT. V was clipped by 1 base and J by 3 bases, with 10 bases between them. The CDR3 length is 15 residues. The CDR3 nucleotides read TGTGCCAGCAGTGAAGTTGGGGGTTACAATCAGCCCCAGCATTTT. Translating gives CASSEVGGYNQPQHF.

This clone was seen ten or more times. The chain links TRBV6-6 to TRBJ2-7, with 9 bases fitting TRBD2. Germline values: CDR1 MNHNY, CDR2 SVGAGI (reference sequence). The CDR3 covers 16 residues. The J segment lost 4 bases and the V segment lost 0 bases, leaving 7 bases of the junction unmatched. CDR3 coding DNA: TGTGCCAGCAGTTACTCAACTAGCGGGTACAATTACGAGCAGTACTTC. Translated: CASSYSTSGYNYEQYF.

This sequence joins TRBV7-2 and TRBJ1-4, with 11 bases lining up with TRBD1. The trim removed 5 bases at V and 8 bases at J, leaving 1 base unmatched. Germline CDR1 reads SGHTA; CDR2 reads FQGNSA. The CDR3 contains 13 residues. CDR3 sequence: CASSGDRGEKLFF. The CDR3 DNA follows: TGTGCCAGCAGCGGGGACAGGGGGGAAAAACTGTTTTTT.

As DNA, the CDR3 is TGTGCCAGCAGTGTAGCGGGGCGCAATGAGCAGTTCTTC. This codes for CASSVAGRNEQFF. V is TRBV2 and J is TRBJ2-1; 8 nucleotides line up with TRBD2. The CDR3 is 13 residues long. V lost 4 bases to trimming and J lost 6 bases; unmatched junction nucleotides: 2. CDR1 is SNHLY, CDR2 FYNNEI, per germline.

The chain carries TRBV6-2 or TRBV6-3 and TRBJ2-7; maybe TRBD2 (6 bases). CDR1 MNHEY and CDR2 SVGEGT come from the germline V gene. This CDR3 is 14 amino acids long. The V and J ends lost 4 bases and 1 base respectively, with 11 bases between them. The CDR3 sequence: CASSWDWGSYEQYF. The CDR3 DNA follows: TGTGCCAGCAGTTGGGACTGGGGGTCCTACGAGCAGTACTTC.

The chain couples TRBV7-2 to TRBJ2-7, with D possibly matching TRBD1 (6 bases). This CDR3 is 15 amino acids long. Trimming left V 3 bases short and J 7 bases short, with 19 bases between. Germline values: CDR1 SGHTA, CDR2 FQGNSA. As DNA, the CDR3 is TGTGCCAGCAGCTTGCAACTAGGGGGTTATAGGGAGCAGTACTTC. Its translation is CASSLQLGGYREQYF.

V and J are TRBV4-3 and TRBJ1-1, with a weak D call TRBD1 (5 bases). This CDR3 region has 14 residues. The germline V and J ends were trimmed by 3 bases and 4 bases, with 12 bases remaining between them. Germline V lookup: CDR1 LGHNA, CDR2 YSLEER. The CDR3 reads CASSHGWGGTEAFF. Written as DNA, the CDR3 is TGCGCCAGCAGCCACGGATGGGGGGGCACTGAAGCTTTCTTT.

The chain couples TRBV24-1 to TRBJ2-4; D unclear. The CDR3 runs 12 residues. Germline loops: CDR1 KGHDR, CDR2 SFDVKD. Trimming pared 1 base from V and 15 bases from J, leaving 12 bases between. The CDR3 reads CATSDFGKAWYF. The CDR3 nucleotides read TGTGCCACCAGTGATTTTGGCAAGGCATGGTACTTC.

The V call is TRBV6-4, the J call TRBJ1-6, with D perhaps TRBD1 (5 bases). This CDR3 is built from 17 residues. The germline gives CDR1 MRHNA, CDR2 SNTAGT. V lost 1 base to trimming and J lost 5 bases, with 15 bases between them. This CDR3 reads CASSDYIGRENNSPLHF. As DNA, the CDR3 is TGTGCCAGCAGTGACTATATCGGCAGGGAAAATAATTCACCCCTCCACTTT.

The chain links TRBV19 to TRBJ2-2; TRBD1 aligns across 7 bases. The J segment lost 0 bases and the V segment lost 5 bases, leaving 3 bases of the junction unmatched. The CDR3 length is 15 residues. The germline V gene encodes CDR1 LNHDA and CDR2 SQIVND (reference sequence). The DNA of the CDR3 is TGTGCCAGTAGTCAGGGGGTAGCGAACACCGGGGAGCTGTTTTTT. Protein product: CASSQGVANTGELFF.

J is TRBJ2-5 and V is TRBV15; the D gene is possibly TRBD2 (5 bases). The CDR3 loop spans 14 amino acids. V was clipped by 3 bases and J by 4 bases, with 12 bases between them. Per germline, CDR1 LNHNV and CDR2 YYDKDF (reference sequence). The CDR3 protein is CATSRGEGAETQYF. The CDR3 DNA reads TGTGCCACCAGCAGGGGAGAGGGCGCAGAGACCCAGTACTTC. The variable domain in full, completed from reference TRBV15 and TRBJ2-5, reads DAMVIQNPRYQVTQFGKPVTLSCSQTLNHNVMYWYQQKSSQAPKLLFHYYDKDFNNEADTPDNFQSRRPNTSFCFLDIRSPGLGDTAMYLCATSRGEGAETQYFGPGTRLLVL.

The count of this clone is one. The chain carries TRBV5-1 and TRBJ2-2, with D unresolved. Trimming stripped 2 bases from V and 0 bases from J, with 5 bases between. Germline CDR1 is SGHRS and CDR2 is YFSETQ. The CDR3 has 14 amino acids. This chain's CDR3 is CASSFTTNTGELFF. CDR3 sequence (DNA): TGCGCCAGCAGCTTCACAACGAACACCGGGGAGCTGTTTTTT.

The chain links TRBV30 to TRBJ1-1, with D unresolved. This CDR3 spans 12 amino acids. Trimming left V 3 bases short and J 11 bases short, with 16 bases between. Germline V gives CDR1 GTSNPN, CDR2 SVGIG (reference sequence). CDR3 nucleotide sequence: TGTGCCTGGAGAGCGGTACTAAGAGGCGCTTTCTTT. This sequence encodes CAWRAVLRGAFF.

The CDR3 DNA reads as TGTGCCAGCAGTGAAGCTAGCGGGAGCGCTTCCTACGAGCAGTACTTC. It codes for CASSEASGSASYEQYF. The V gene is TRBV2, the J gene TRBJ2-7; 9 bases are shared with TRBD2. Germline trimming cut 0 bases from V and 1 base from J; bases unmatched to any gene: 4. The CDR3 contains 16 residues. Germline CDR1 is SNHLY and CDR2 is FYNNEI.

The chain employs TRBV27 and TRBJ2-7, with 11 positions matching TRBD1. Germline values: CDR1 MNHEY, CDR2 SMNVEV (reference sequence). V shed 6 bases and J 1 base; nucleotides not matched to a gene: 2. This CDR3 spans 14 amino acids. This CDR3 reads CASSWDRGSYEQYF. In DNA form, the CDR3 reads TGTGCCAGCAGCTGGGACAGGGGGTCCTACGAGCAGTACTTC.

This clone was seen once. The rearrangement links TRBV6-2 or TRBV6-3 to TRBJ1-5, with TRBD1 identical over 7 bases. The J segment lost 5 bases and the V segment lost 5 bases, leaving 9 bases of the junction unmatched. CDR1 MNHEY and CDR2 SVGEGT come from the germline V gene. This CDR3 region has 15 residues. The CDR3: CASSRVGQYYQPQHF. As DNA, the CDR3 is TGTGCCAGCAGTCGCGTGGGACAGTACTATCAGCCCCAGCATTTT.

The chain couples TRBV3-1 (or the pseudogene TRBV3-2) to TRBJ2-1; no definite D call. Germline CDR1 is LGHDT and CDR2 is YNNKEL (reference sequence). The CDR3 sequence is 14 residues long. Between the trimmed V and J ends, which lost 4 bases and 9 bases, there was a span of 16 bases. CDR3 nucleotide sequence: TGTGCCAGCAGCCTAAGGACCCTGTTGAGTGAGCAGTTCTTC. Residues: CASSLRTLLSEQFF.

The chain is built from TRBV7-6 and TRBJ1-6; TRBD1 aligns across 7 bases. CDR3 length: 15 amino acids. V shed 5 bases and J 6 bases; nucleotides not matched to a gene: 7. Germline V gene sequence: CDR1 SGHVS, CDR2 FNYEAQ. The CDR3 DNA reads TGTGCCAGCAGCGCAGAGACAGGGAGTAATTCACCCCTCCACTTT. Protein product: CASSAETGSNSPLHF.

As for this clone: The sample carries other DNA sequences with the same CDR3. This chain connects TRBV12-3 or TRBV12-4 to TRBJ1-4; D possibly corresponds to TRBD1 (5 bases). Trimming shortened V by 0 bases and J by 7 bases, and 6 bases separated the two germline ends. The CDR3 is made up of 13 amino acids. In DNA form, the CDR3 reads TGTGCCAGCAGTTTAGCGGGGACTGAAAAACTGTTTTTT. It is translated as CASSLAGTEKLFF.

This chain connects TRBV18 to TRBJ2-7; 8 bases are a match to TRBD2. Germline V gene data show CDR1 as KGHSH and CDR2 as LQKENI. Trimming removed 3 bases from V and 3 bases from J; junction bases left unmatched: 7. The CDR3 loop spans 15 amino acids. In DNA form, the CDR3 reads TGTGCCAGCTCACCGCAAACTAGCGGAAACTACGAGCAGTACTTC. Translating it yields CASSPQTSGNYEQYF.

The CDR3 sequence is CASSPIPIQGQPQHF. The CDR3 DNA is TGTGCCAGCAGTCCAATTCCGATTCAGGGGCAGCCCCAGCATTTT. V gene TRBV6-5 combines with J gene TRBJ1-5; D might be TRBD1 (6 bases). Germline V gene sequence: CDR1 MNHEY, CDR2 SVGAGI. V lost 5 bases and J lost 7, with 18 bases in between. The CDR3 length is 15 residues.

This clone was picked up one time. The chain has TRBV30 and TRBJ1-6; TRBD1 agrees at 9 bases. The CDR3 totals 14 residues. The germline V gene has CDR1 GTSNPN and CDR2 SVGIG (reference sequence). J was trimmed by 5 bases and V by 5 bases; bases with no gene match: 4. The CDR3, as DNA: TGTGCCTGGGTCCGGGACAGGGATAATTCACCCCTCCACTTT. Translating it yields CAWVRDRDNSPLHF.

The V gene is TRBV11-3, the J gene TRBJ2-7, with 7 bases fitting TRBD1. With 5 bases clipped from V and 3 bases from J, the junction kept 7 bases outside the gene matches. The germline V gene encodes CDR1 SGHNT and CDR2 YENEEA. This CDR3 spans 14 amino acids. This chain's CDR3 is CASSARQGVYEQYF. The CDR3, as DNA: TGTGCCAGCAGCGCACGACAGGGAGTCTACGAGCAGTACTTC.

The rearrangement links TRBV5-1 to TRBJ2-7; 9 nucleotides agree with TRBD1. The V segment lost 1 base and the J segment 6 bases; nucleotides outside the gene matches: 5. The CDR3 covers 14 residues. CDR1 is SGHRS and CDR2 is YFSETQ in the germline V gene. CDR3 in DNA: TGCGCCAGCAGCTTGTTGGGACAGGGACGCGAGCAGTACTTC. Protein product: CASSLLGQGREQYF. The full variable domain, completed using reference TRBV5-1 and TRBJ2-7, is KAGVTQTPRYLIKTRGQQVTLSCSPISGHRSVSWYQQTPGQGLQFLFEYFSETQRNKGNFPGRFSGRQFSNSRSEMNVSTLELGDSALYLCASSLLGQGREQYFGPGTRLTVT.

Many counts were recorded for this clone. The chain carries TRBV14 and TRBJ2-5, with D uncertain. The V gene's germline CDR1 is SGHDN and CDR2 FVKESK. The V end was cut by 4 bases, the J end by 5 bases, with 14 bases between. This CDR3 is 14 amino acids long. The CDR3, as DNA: TGTGCCAGCAGCCCGGACCTAGTTAGGGAGACCCAGTACTTC. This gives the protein CASSPDLVRETQYF.

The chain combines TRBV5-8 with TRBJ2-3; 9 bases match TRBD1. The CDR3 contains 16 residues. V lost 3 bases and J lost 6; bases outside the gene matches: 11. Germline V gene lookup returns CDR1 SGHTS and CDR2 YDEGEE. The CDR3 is CASSYRTGAVGDTQYF. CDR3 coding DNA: TGTGCCAGCAGCTACCGGACAGGGGCAGTCGGTGATACGCAGTATTTT.

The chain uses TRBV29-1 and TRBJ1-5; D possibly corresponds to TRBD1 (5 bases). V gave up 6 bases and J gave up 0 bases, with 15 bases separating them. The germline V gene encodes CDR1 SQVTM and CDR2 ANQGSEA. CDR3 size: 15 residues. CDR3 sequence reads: CSVTGDGGSNQPQHF. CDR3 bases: TGCAGCGTGACGGGGGACGGGGGTAGCAATCAGCCCCAGCATTTT.

CDR3 loop: CASSLVGGNTQYF. CDR3 bases: TGTGCCAGCAGCTTGGTTGGGGGGAATACGCAGTATTTT. The rearrangement links TRBV5-6 to TRBJ2-3; weak D call: TRBD2 (6 bases). CDR1 SGHDT and CDR2 YYEEEE come from the germline V gene. Trimming took 0 bases from V and 7 from J, leaving 9 bases between them. The CDR3 has 13 amino acids.

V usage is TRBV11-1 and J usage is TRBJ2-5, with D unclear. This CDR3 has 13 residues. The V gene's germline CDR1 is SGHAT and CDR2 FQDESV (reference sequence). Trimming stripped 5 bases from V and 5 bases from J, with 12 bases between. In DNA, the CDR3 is TGTGCCAGCAGCCCCACTCTTTTTGAGACCCAGTACTTC. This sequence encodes CASSPTLFETQYF.

As DNA, the CDR3 is TGTGCCACCAGTGATCCGCGGGGGGACAACTACTATGGCTACACCTTC. It codes for CATSDPRGDNYYGYTF. The gene calls are TRBV24-1 and TRBJ1-2, with D perhaps matching TRBD1 (6 bases). The CDR3 length is 16 residues. Trimming left V 3 bases short and J 3 bases short, with 16 bases between. Germline V gene sequence: CDR1 KGHDR, CDR2 SFDVKD.